The next 5 T cell receptor beta chains were all read from a single sample in a study of Graves' ophthalmopathy and Graves' hyperthyroidism. Amplified TCR beta CDR3 regions were obtained using RNA transcripts as template. The first-round RT-PCR employed HTBI primers together with the Qiagen OneStep RT-PCR kit. A multiplex PCR was then performed as the second round. TCRdb analysed the multiplex PCR reads with MiXCR anew, one entry per CDR3 protein. The data contain 600,000 to 950,000 distinct CDR3 sequences, roughly two fifths of them singletons. What was sequenced was peripheral blood. These receptors all come from an adult man with Graves' ophthalmopathy.

This clonotype was found many times. V and J are TRBV7-9 and TRBJ1-1; D not resolved. CDR3 length: 14 amino acids. Germline V gives CDR1 SEHNR, CDR2 FQNEAQ (reference sequence). Trimming removed 5 bases from V and 0 bases from J, with 10 bases in between. CDR3 in amino acids: CASSLTPVNTEAFF. The CDR3 DNA reads TGTGCCAGCAGCCTAACACCCGTGAACACTGAAGCTTTCTTT. The full variable domain, with the rest looked up from reference TRBV7-9 and TRBJ1-1, is DTGVSQNPRHKITKRGQNVTFRCDPISEHNRLYWYRQTLGQGPEFLTYFQNEAQLEKSRLLSDRFSAERPKGSFSTLEIQRTEQGDSAMYLCASSLTPVNTEAFFGQGTRLTVV.

The chain carries TRBV7-9 and TRBJ2-1; tentatively, D is TRBD2 (5 bases). Trimming took 5 bases from V and 1 from J, leaving 9 bases between them. Looked up from germline, CDR1 is SEHNR and CDR2 is FQNEAQ (reference sequence). The CDR3 covers 14 residues. The CDR3: CASSPGLSYNEQFF. The CDR3 coding sequence is TGTGCCAGCAGCCCCGGACTGTCCTACAATGAGCAGTTCTTC.

This clonotype was seen more than once but under ten times. DNA for the CDR3: TGCAGTGCTAGGGGGGGGGGACAAGCGGGGCCGCCGGGAGAGACCCAGTACTTC. This translates into CSARGGGQAGPPGETQYF. The rearrangement uses TRBV20-1 and TRBJ2-5, with D maybe TRBD2 (7 bases). The CDR3 loop spans 18 amino acids. Trimming removed 3 bases at V and 4 bases at J, with 27 bases between. The germline V gene has CDR1 DFQATT and CDR2 SNEGSKA (reference sequence).

This chain links TRBV20-1 with TRBJ2-5; no firm D call. Judging by the DNA end, TRBJ2-1 fits better; the J call may be wrong. Germline assignment: CDR1 DFQATT and CDR2 SNEGSKA (reference sequence). The CDR3 covers 12 residues. CDR3 sequence: CSASTLGNEQFF. DNA for the CDR3: TGCAGTGCTTCCACCCTAGGGAATGAGCAGTTCTTC.

The chain joins TRBV7-9 to TRBJ1-1; 9 bases line up with TRBD1. The junction had 6 bases not matched to a gene; V was cut back by 1 base and J by 12 bases. Germline assignment: CDR1 SEHNR and CDR2 FQNEAQ (reference sequence). The CDR3 runs 13 residues. The CDR3 reads CASSLEGQGETFF. The CDR3 nucleotides are TGTGCCAGCAGCTTAGAGGGACAGGGAGAAACTTTCTTT.